The source of this T cell receptor (beta chain) is a study of blood T cell repertoires in COVID-19. Study-wide background: Samples of COVID-19 (acute and convalescent) were obtained from the United States, Italy and Spain. Sample material is recorded as cDNA or gDNA derived from T cells, B-cell-depleted T cells, or PBMCs.

Germline assignment: CDR1 MNHEY and CDR2 SMNVEV (reference sequence). The CDR3 runs to 21 residues. V lost 0 bases, J lost 2 bases, and 13 bases stayed unmatched. Per the authors' pipeline: Estimates of nucleated cell counts were drawn from the amplification of reference gene primers. Sequencing was performed with immunoSEQ multiplex PCR; in TCRdb, only in-frame clones are kept and a portion is missing. V, J and clone size derive from that table, while D and trimming were established from the DNA sequence. The sample consists of 60,000 to 80,000 clones, roughly 85% of them appearing once. The TCR comes from an elderly woman with acute or convalescent COVID-19. The rearrangement uses TRBV27 and TRBJ2-3; 14 positions match TRBD2. The sample was peripheral blood. This CDR3 reads CASSLSTPGLAGGLTTDTQYF. In DNA form, the CDR3 reads TGTGCCAGCAGTTTATCGACCCCTGGACTAGCGGGAGGTCTAACCACAGATACGCAGTATTTT.